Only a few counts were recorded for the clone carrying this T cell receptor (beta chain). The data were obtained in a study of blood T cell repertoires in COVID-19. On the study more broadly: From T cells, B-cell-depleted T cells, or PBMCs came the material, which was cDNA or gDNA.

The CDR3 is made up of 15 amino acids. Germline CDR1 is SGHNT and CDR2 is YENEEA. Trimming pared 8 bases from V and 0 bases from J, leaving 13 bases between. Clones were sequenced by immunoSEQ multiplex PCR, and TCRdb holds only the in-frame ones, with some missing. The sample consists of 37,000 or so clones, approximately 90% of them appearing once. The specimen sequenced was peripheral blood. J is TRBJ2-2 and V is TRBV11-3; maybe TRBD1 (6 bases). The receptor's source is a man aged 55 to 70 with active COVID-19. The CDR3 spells CASSGTGTNTGELFF. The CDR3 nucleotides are TGTGCCAGCTCCGGAACAGGGACGAACACCGGGGAGCTGTTTTTT.